A single sample is the source of the 29 T cell receptor beta chains below, sequenced in a study of cytomegalovirus exposure and HLA in healthy donors. The PCR used 60 Vbeta and 13 Jbeta primers. TCRdb's copy holds only in-frame clones and misses some; the assay was immunoSEQ multiplex PCR. The profile shows approximately 140,000 clones, under 70% of them singletons. Material for sequencing was PBMCs. Receptor source: an older woman in good health and CMV-seronegative.

This clone occurred a few times. The J gene is TRBJ2-5, the V gene TRBV5-4; no definite D call. This CDR3 spans 14 amino acids. Deletions cut 0 bases from V and 4 bases from J, with 10 bases between. Germline V lookup: CDR1 SGHNT, CDR2 YYREEE (reference sequence). The CDR3 loop is CASSLAVTPETQYF. The CDR3 DNA is TGTGCCAGCAGCTTGGCGGTTACCCCAGAGACCCAGTACTTC. The full variable domain, completed using reference TRBV5-4 and TRBJ2-5, is ETGVTQSPTHLIKTRGQQVTLRCSSQSGHNTVSWYQQALGQGPQFIFQYYREEENGRGNFPPRFSGLQFPNYSSELNVNALELDDSALYLCASSLAVTPETQYFGPGTRLLVL.

This clone is a singleton in its sample. The chain employs TRBV7-9 and TRBJ1-1; D unresolved. With 2 bases removed from V and 6 bases from J, the gap between germline ends came to 4 bases. Germline CDR1 reads SEHNR; CDR2 reads FQNEAQ (reference sequence). CDR3 length: 11 amino acids. The CDR3 coding sequence is TGTGCCAGCAGCTTATTCGCTGAAGCTTTCTTT. The encoded protein is CASSLFAEAFF.

The chain has TRBV2 and TRBJ2-2; 11 bases are shared with TRBD2. Germline CDR1 SNHLY, CDR2 FYNNEI. CDR3 size: 16 residues. The V gene end was trimmed by 4 bases and the J gene end by 1 base; junction bases not matched to a gene: 2. CDR3 protein: CASSGTSGRNTGELFF. CDR3 DNA: TGTGCCAGCAGTGGAACTAGCGGGAGGAACACCGGGGAGCTGTTTTTT.

This rearrangement joins TRBV19 to TRBJ2-2; the match to TRBD1 covers 8 bases. Germline V gene sequence: CDR1 LNHDA, CDR2 SQIVND (reference sequence). The CDR3 spans 17 residues. Losses at the gene ends were 4 bases for V and 0 bases for J; bases not matched to a gene: 7. The CDR3 coding sequence is TGTGCCAGTAGTAGGGGGCAGGGGGCGCCGAACACCGGGGAGCTGTTTTTT. Its translation is CASSRGQGAPNTGELFF.

The chain is built from TRBV20-1 and TRBJ1-1, with D tentatively TRBD1 (5 bases). V lost 4 bases and J lost 11, with 11 bases in between. CDR3 length: 10 residues. CDR1 and CDR2 from the germline V gene are DFQATT and SNEGSKA (reference sequence). The CDR3 nucleotides read TGCAGTGCTATGCGGGACGAGGCTTTCTTT. Its translation is CSAMRDEAFF.

This clone has just a few counts. This chain uses TRBV15 with TRBJ1-5; the D gene is possibly TRBD1 (6 bases). Germline CDR1 LNHNV, CDR2 YYDKDF (reference sequence). V was clipped by 4 bases and J by 2 bases, with 15 bases between them. CDR3 length: 16 amino acids. The CDR3 sequence: CATSKGGSIGNQPQHF. CDR3 nucleotide sequence: TGTGCCACCAGCAAGGGGGGGAGCATCGGCAATCAGCCCCAGCATTTT. Full variable domain (remainder filled in from reference TRBV15 and TRBJ1-5): DAMVIQNPRYQVTQFGKPVTLSCSQTLNHNVMYWYQQKSSQAPKLLFHYYDKDFNNEADTPDNFQSRRPNTSFCFLDIRSPGLGDTAMYLCATSKGGSIGNQPQHFGDGTRLSIL.

V usage is TRBV29-1 and J usage is TRBJ1-1; D possibly corresponds to TRBD1 (6 bases). CDR3 size: 12 residues. V lost 3 bases and J 4 bases, leaving 9 bases between the germline ends. Germline CDR1 and CDR2: SQVTM and ANQGSEA. CDR3 sequence: CSVEQGSTEAFF. The CDR3, as DNA: TGCAGCGTTGAGCAGGGGAGCACTGAAGCTTTCTTT.

CDR3: CASSLVPRGQETQYF. In DNA, the CDR3 is TGCGCCAGCAGCTTGGTGCCCCGCGGGCAAGAGACCCAGTACTTC. This chain connects TRBV5-1 to TRBJ2-5, with D perhaps matching TRBD2 (5 bases). The V gene's germline CDR1 is SGHRS and CDR2 YFSETQ. V shed 0 bases and J shed 2 bases, with 11 bases lying between them. This CDR3 region has 15 residues.

This chain joins TRBV5-4 and TRBJ1-2; TRBD1 matches at 10 bases. The junction had 7 bases not matched to a gene; V was cut back by 5 bases and J by 3 bases. Germline V gives CDR1 SGHNT, CDR2 YYREEE (reference sequence). The CDR3 has 15 residues. CDR3 DNA sequence: TGTGCCAGCAGTTTCGACAGGGGGCGGTACTATGGCTACACCTTC. As protein: CASSFDRGRYYGYTF.

The chain has TRBV5-8 and TRBJ2-3; 7 bases line up with TRBD2. Germline values: CDR1 SGHTS, CDR2 YDEGEE. Trimming removed 0 bases from V and 1 base from J; junction bases left unmatched: 8. The length of the CDR3 is 17 residues. The CDR3 region has the DNA TGTGCCAGCAGCTTGGCTGGGACTATTGTTGGCACAGATACGCAGTATTTT. Encoded protein: CASSLAGTIVGTDTQYF.

This sequence joins TRBV27 and TRBJ2-7; the match to TRBD1 covers 12 bases. The CDR3 consists of 15 residues. Germline V gene data show CDR1 as MNHEY and CDR2 as SMNVEV (reference sequence). Trimming took 4 bases from V and 5 from J; bases not matched to a gene: 6. CDR3 region: CASSSAGQGANEQYF. The CDR3 region has the DNA TGTGCCAGCAGTTCCGCGGGACAGGGGGCTAACGAGCAGTACTTC.

This clone was recorded only once. The chain combines TRBV28 with TRBJ1-2; 8 bases align to TRBD1. This CDR3 comprises 16 residues. V was pared by 0 bases and J by 2 bases, with 5 bases of the junction left unmatched. CDR1 is MDHEN and CDR2 is SYDVKM in the germline V gene. For the CDR3, the DNA is TGTGCCAGCAGTTTATGGGACAGGGTCTTCAACTATGGCTACACCTTC. Its translation is CASSLWDRVFNYGYTF.

The J gene is TRBJ2-3, the V gene TRBV27; possibly TRBD2 for D (7 bases). The CDR3 is made up of 15 amino acids. The V end lost 6 bases, the J end lost 3 bases, and 16 bases lay between the germline ends. Germline V lookup: CDR1 MNHEY, CDR2 SMNVEV (reference sequence). CDR3 sequence reads: CASSSRGALTDTQYF. The CDR3 bases are TGTGCCAGCAGCTCCCGGGGGGCCTTAACAGATACGCAGTATTTT.

The chain is built from TRBV12-5 and TRBJ2-2; 10 bases agree with TRBD1. V shed 0 bases, J shed 5 bases, and the junction held 6 bases outside the gene matches. The CDR3 length is 17 residues. CDR1 and CDR2 from the germline V gene are LGHNT and FRNRAP. The CDR3 spells CASGLVLGQGVTGELFF. CDR3 bases: TGTGCTAGTGGTTTGGTACTCGGACAGGGGGTGACCGGGGAGCTGTTTTTT.

This chain links TRBV5-5 with TRBJ1-2; TRBD1 aligns across 9 bases. Germline CDR1 is SGHKS and CDR2 is YYEKEE (reference sequence). The J segment lost 2 bases and the V segment lost 4 bases, leaving 3 bases of the junction unmatched. CDR3 length: 14 amino acids. The CDR3 region is CASSPGQGNYGYTF. CDR3 bases: TGTGCCAGCAGCCCTGGACAGGGGAACTATGGCTACACCTTC.

This chain connects TRBV29-1 to TRBJ2-7; TRBD2 is a possible D gene (5 bases). The CDR3 spans 14 residues. The germline V gene encodes CDR1 SQVTM and CDR2 ANQGSEA. V was shortened by 1 base and J by 3 bases, with 13 bases between the two germline ends. The CDR3 region is CSVEVGTSRYEQYF. CDR3 nucleotide sequence: TGCAGCGTTGAAGTCGGCACTAGTCGCTACGAGCAGTACTTC.

V usage is TRBV6-1 and J usage is TRBJ2-7; 9 nucleotides align to TRBD1. Germline V lookup: CDR1 MNHNS, CDR2 SASEGT. This CDR3 has 17 residues. Trimming at V came to 3 bases and at J to 2 bases, leaving 11 bases not matched to a gene. CDR3 coding DNA: TGTGCCAGCAGTGATCTTCCCACAGGGGGCTTTACCTACGAGCAGTACTTC. As protein: CASSDLPTGGFTYEQYF.

The chain is built from TRBV5-6 and TRBJ1-2; 8 bases agree with TRBD1. This CDR3 is built from 16 residues. Trimming took 0 bases from V and 5 from J; bases not matched to a gene: 9. Germline lookup yields CDR1 SGHDT and CDR2 YYEEEE. The CDR3 loop is CASSLVGTGSSYGYTF. The CDR3 bases are TGTGCCAGCAGCTTGGTAGGGACAGGCTCCTCGTATGGCTACACCTTC.

The rearrangement uses TRBV5-4 and TRBJ2-1; D is possibly TRBD2 (5 bases). The CDR3 sequence is 17 residues long. With 4 bases removed from V and 4 bases from J, the gap between germline ends came to 21 bases. CDR1 and CDR2 (germline): SGHNT, YYREEE (reference sequence). CDR3 in amino acids: CASSETRLWERYNEQFF. The DNA of the CDR3 is TGTGCCAGCAGCGAGACCCGCTTGTGGGAGAGATACAATGAGCAGTTCTTC.

This clone was seen a handful of times. The chain has TRBV5-1 and TRBJ2-5; 7 nucleotides align to TRBD2. Looked up from germline, CDR1 is SGHRS and CDR2 is YFSETQ. This CDR3 is built from 16 residues. With V trimmed by 3 bases and J by 1 base, 9 bases remained unmatched. As DNA, the CDR3 is TGCGCCAGCAGCTGGAGAGCGAGCGGGACCCAAGAGACCCAGTACTTC. Translation gives CASSWRASGTQETQYF.

This clone was seen only a few times. This chain uses TRBV2 with TRBJ2-5, with a possible D match to TRBD2 (6 bases). CDR3 size: 15 residues. The ends were cut back, 2 bases at V and 4 bases at J, with 14 bases in the middle. CDR1 and CDR2 from the germline V gene are SNHLY and FYNNEI. The CDR3 DNA reads TGTGCCAGCAGTGAATGGGCGGAGGGGAGAGAGACCCAGTACTTC. Residues: CASSEWAEGRETQYF.

This rearrangement joins TRBV6-1 to TRBJ1-1, with TRBD1 matching over 9 bases. CDR1 is MNHNS and CDR2 is SASEGT in the germline V gene. The V and J ends lost 3 bases and 1 base, in that order; junction bases with no gene match: 0. This CDR3 has 14 amino acids. The CDR3 nucleotides are TGTGCCAGCAGTGAGGGACAGGGGAACACTGAAGCTTTCTTT. This gives the protein CASSEGQGNTEAFF.

The chain joins TRBV4-3 to TRBJ2-3, with TRBD2 identical over 11 bases. The CDR3 runs to 16 residues. Germline CDR1 is LGHNA and CDR2 is YSLEER. With V trimmed by 5 bases and J by 6 bases, 10 bases remained unmatched. The CDR3 protein is CASSTRLAGTQDTQYF. In DNA, the CDR3 is TGCGCCAGCAGCACCCGACTAGCGGGGACGCAGGATACGCAGTATTTT.

V and J are TRBV7-2 and TRBJ2-3; 11 bases match TRBD2. The CDR3 runs to 14 residues. Germline V gene sequence: CDR1 SGHTA, CDR2 FQGNSA. The trim removed 4 bases at V and 11 bases at J, leaving 8 bases unmatched. The CDR3 sequence: CASSSIAGGRGQYF. DNA for the CDR3: TGTGCCAGCAGCTCGATAGCGGGGGGGCGGGGGCAGTATTTT.

V gene TRBV4-2 combines with J gene TRBJ1-5; maybe TRBD1 (6 bases). This CDR3 has 15 amino acids. Germline V gene data show CDR1 as LGHNA and CDR2 as YNFKEQ. The V gene lost 0 bases and the J gene lost 5 bases, with 11 bases spanning the gap. CDR3 amino acids: CASSQDKAGDQPQHF. DNA of the CDR3: TGTGCCAGCAGCCAAGATAAGGCAGGGGATCAGCCCCAGCATTTT.

V gene TRBV25-1 combines with J gene TRBJ1-2; D is uncertain. V was pared by 5 bases and J by 2 bases, with 9 bases between. The CDR3 is made up of 13 amino acids. Germline CDR1 and CDR2: MGHDK and SYGVNS. The DNA for the CDR3 is TGTGCCAGCAGTCCATCTCGGAACTATGGCTACACCTTC. Protein sequence: CASSPSRNYGYTF.

The V call is TRBV6-5, the J call TRBJ1-1; no reliable D call. CDR3 length: 15 amino acids. The germline V gene encodes CDR1 MNHEY and CDR2 SVGAGI. V was cut by 2 bases and J by 1 base, with 11 bases left in between. The CDR3 region has the DNA TGTGCCAGCAGTTACCTGGACTTCTCGAACACTGAAGCTTTCTTT. Its translation is CASSYLDFSNTEAFF.

This clone was counted only a few times. The gene calls are TRBV29-1 and TRBJ2-7, with 8 bases that match TRBD1. The CDR3 extends over 14 amino acids. Germline CDR1 SQVTM, CDR2 ANQGSEA. V lost 7 bases to trimming and J lost 0 bases; unmatched junction nucleotides: 8. The CDR3 is CSGTGGSSSYEQYF. CDR3 DNA: TGCAGCGGAACAGGGGGTAGCAGCTCCTACGAGCAGTACTTC.

V is TRBV5-1 and J is TRBJ1-2; no reliable D call. Trimming removed 5 bases from V and 4 bases from J, with 18 bases in between. Germline V gene lookup returns CDR1 SGHRS and CDR2 YFSETQ. The CDR3 has 15 amino acids. The CDR3 DNA follows: TGCGCCAGCAGACCTAGGCTCGAGACGAGCTATGGCTACACCTTC. The encoded protein is CASRPRLETSYGYTF.